Reported below is one T cell receptor beta chain. The data belong to a study of response to subunit inactivated influenza vaccine. Trimming at V came to 3 bases and at J to 2 bases, leaving 3 bases not matched to a gene. This CDR3 has 15 residues. CDR1 and CDR2 (germline): SGHTA, FQGNSA. TCRdb re-analysed the RT-PCR reads in MiXCR, keeping a single row per CDR3 protein. The table shows about 520,000 distinct CDR3 sequences, with about 25% occurring only once. This clonotype was obtained from a man in his fifties who received an inactivated influenza vaccine. The V gene is TRBV7-2, the J gene TRBJ1-5; TRBD1 agrees at 8 bases. The sequencing here drew on CD4+ T cells sorted from PBMCs, taken 5 days after vaccination. The CDR3, as DNA: TGTGCCAGCAGCTTGGTGGACAGGGGCAATCAGCCCCAGCATTTT. It specifies CASSLVDRGNQPQHF.